These T cell receptor beta chains were read from a single sample in a study of identifying expanded T cells in peripheral blood. Repertoires were generated with immunoSEQ multiplex PCR, while TCRdb's copy carries only in-frame clones and drops some. The data contain some 80,000 clones, 70% to 90% of them seen just once; the ten biggest clones take up around 7%. Sequenced material: blood. All receptors come from a person aged 18-69 years in good health. Both conserved end residues are part of each CDR3. The order of the fields is J gene, D gene, V gene, clone size, CDR3 DNA, CDR3 protein. The D gene is left open where the match is weak. Clone sizes are given selectively: once, few, many, or a class where the clone is expanded.

TRBJ1-1	-	TRBV29-1	-	TGCAGCGTTGAGGTCCAGGGTAAGTTCGCTGAAGCTTTCTTT	CSVEVQGKFAEAFF
TRBJ1-3	TRBD1	TRBV5-1	-	TGCGCCAGCAGCTGGGCTGGACAGGCGGGAAACACCATATATTTT	CASSWAGQAGNTIYF
TRBJ2-6	-	TRBV5-1	-	TGCGCCAGCAGCTCACTATCATATTCCGGGGCCAACGTCCTGACTTTC	CASSSLSYSGANVLTF
TRBJ1-6	TRBD1	TRBV19	-	TGTGCCAGTAGTCCAGGGGGGGGCTCTACTTCACCCCTCCACTTT	CASSPGGGSTSPLHF
TRBJ2-7	TRBD1	TRBV27	-	TGTGCCAGCAGTACTCGGACAGGGATCGTGCGGGAGCAGTACTTC	CASSTRTGIVREQYF
TRBJ2-7	TRBD1	TRBV19	-	TGTGCCAGTAGTGCTCGGGGTGGGACAGGGGAGCAGTACTTC	CASSARGGTGEQYF
TRBJ1-5	-	TRBV19	few	TGTGCCAGTAGTATCCGGGATCAGCCCCAGCATTTT	CASSIRDQPQHF
TRBJ2-5	-	TRBV7-9	-	TGTGCCAGCGCTATCCTGCGCATGGCCCAGTACTTC	CASAILRMAQYF
TRBJ2-7	-	TRBV11-3	-	TGTGCCAGCAGCCCCCTCGGCAGCCCCTACGAGCAGTACTTC	CASSPLGSPYEQYF
TRBJ1-2	TRBD1	TRBV11-3	-	TGTGCCAGCAGAGAGGGGACAGGGGAAGGCTACACCTTC	CASREGTGEGYTF
TRBJ1-5	TRBD1	TRBV2	-	TGTGCCAGCAGAGACAGGGCCCAAGATCAGCCCCAGCATTTT	CASRDRAQDQPQHF
TRBJ2-1	TRBD2	TRBV19	once	TGTGCCACTGGCGCCCGCGCGGGAGGGTACCCCGCCAACAATGAGCAGTTCTTC	CATGARAGGYPANNEQFF
TRBJ1-3	TRBD1	TRBV6-1	-	TGTGCCAGCAGTGGTACAGGGGCCAACACCATATATTTT	CASSGTGANTIYF
TRBJ1-5	-	TRBV7-8	-	TGTGCCAGCAGCTTAGCTATCGGGGGGTATAGCAATCAGCCCCAGCATTTT	CASSLAIGGYSNQPQHF
TRBJ2-6	-	TRBV4-1	-	TGCGCCAGCAGCCAAGGGTTTCCAGGGGCCAACGTCCTGACTTTC	CASSQGFPGANVLTF
TRBJ1-1	-	TRBV4-1	-	TGCGCCAGCAGCCAAGGCCCAGGGCTGAACACTGAAGCTTTCTTT	CASSQGPGLNTEAFF
TRBJ1-2	-	TRBV11-2	once	TGTGCCAGCCAACAGGGAAGTTTTAACTATGGCTACACCTTC	CASQQGSFNYGYTF
TRBJ1-1	-	TRBV1	-	TGCACCGAGCGTTTGCACTGGGGCAGAAACTTGAACACTGAAGCTTTCTTT	CTERLHWGRNLNTEAFF
TRBJ2-7	-	TRBV6-5	-	TGTGCCAGCAGCCACGGTTTCTCCTACGAGCAGTACTTC	CASSHGFSYEQYF
TRBJ2-7	TRBD2	TRBV19	-	TGTGCCACTTCCGGGACTAGCGCATCCAGCTCCTACGAGCAGTACTTC	CATSGTSASSSYEQYF
TRBJ2-4	TRBD1	TRBV2	-	TGTGCCAGCAGACCTAGGACAGGGATGGACATTCAGTACTTC	CASRPRTGMDIQYF
TRBJ1-1	-	TRBV30	once	TGTGCCTGGAGTGTACAGGGTTTGAACACTGAAGCTTTCTTT	CAWSVQGLNTEAFF
TRBJ1-1	-	TRBV6-6	-	TGTGCCAGCAGTTACCAAGGTTTACAAGTCGAAGCTTTCTTT	CASSYQGLQVEAFF
TRBJ2-3	-	TRBV10-3	-	TGTGCCATCAGTGATGAATCAGATACGCAGTATTTT	CAISDESDTQYF
TRBJ1-5	-	TRBV7-8	-	TGTGCCAGCTCTAGTGTTACGGGGGGGGGTCAGCCCCAGCATTTT	CASSSVTGGGQPQHF
TRBJ1-4	-	TRBV19	-	TGTGCCAGTTGGGACCCCCGAGGAACTAATGAAAAACTGTTTTTT	CASWDPRGTNEKLFF
TRBJ1-4	TRBD1	TRBV18	-	TGTGCCAGCCGGGGACAGGGAAATGAAAAACTGTTTTTT	CASRGQGNEKLFF
TRBJ1-1	-	TRBV7-3	once	TGTGCCAGCAGCCCAGAAGGGCGGAACCAAGCTTTCTTT	CASSPEGRNQAFF
TRBJ1-4	-	TRBV15	-	TGTGCCACCAGCAGGTCGGACTCTGGCAGGGAAAAACTGTTTTTT	CATSRSDSGREKLFF
TRBJ2-7	TRBD2	TRBV7-2	-	TGTGCCAGCAGCCGTCTGGGCTGGGAGGGCGAGCAGTACTTC	CASSRLGWEGEQYF
TRBJ2-1	TRBD2	TRBV30	-	TGTGCCTGGACTAGCGGGGGGGCATCCTACAATGAGCAGTTCTTC	CAWTSGGASYNEQFF
TRBJ2-5	-	TRBV6-1	-	TGTGCCAGCAGTGACTTCCTCGTTGGCAGAGACCAAGAGACCCAGTACTTC	CASSDFLVGRDQETQYF
TRBJ1-2	-	TRBV10-3	-	TGTGCCATCAGCGACCCTGCGAGCTATGGCTACACCTTC	CAISDPASYGYTF
TRBJ2-5	-	TRBV27	-	TGTGCCAGCGGAAAACCAGGGAGATGGGAGACCCAGTACTTC	CASGKPGRWETQYF
TRBJ1-4	-	TRBV6-6	-	TGTGCCAGCAGTCTGGCGGAAAGAAATGAAAAACTGTTTTTT	CASSLAERNEKLFF
TRBJ1-3	-	TRBV5-1	-	TGCGCCAGCAGCGCGGACCGATCAACCTCTGGAAACACCATATATTTT	CASSADRSTSGNTIYF
TRBJ2-5	-	TRBV14	-	TGTGCCAGCAGCCTTCTAGGGGCGGAGACCCAGTACTTC	CASSLLGAETQYF
TRBJ1-5	-	TRBV21-1	-	TGTGCCAGCACCAAGGGGCCACAGTGCTCCCTGAGCAATCAGCCCCAGCATTTT	CASTKGPQCSLSNQPQHF
TRBJ2-7	-	TRBV5-4	-	TGTGCCAGCAGCCCAGGACAGGGAGGGCTCCGCAACTACGAGCAGTACTTC	CASSPGQGGLRNYEQYF
TRBJ2-7	-	TRBV19	-	TGTGCCAGTAGTATAGCGGAGCGAGGGGACTACGAGCAGTACTTC	CASSIAERGDYEQYF
TRBJ2-2	-	TRBV7-3	-	TGTGCCAGCAGCCACAGGGGGGGCACCGTAGCGGGACCGAACACCGGGGAGCTGTTTTTT	CASSHRGGTVAGPNTGELFF
TRBJ1-2	-	TRBV9	few	TGTGCCAGCAGCGTAGGACAGTCATCCTCTAACGGCTACACCTTC	CASSVGQSSSNGYTF
TRBJ1-4	-	TRBV7-9	-	TGTGCCAGCAGCTTAGGGACGCCCCCTGAAAAACTGTTTTTT	CASSLGTPPEKLFF
TRBJ1-1	TRBD1	TRBV19	-	TGTGCCAGTAGGATCGACAGGGGGGACACTGAAGCTTTCTTT	CASRIDRGDTEAFF
TRBJ2-1	TRBD1	TRBV7-3	-	TGTGCCAGCAGCTTAAGCCCTACCGGGACAGGGGGGGACAATGAGCAGTTCTTC	CASSLSPTGTGGDNEQFF
TRBJ2-1	TRBD1	TRBV29-1	-	TGCAGCGTCGAGTCGACCGGGACAGGGCTCTACAATGAGCAGTTCTTC	CSVESTGTGLYNEQFF
TRBJ2-5	-	TRBV7-6	-	TGTGCCAGCAGCCCGACTGGTAGTAAAGAGACCCAGTACTTC	CASSPTGSKETQYF
TRBJ1-5	-	TRBV19	-	TGTGCCAGTAGAATAACAGGGACACGCCATCAGCCCCAGCATTTT	CASRITGTRHQPQHF
TRBJ2-2	-	TRBV6-1	-	TGTGCCAGTGGGACGGTTAACACCGGGGAGCTGTTTTTT	CASGTVNTGELFF
TRBJ2-3	-	TRBV13	once	TGTGCCAGCAGCACGAGGGGGACAGATACGCAGTATTTT	CASSTRGTDTQYF
TRBJ2-7	TRBD1	TRBV5-6	-	TGTGCCAGCAGCTTGGCGACAGGGGGTTACTCCTACGAGCAGTACTTC	CASSLATGGYSYEQYF
TRBJ1-2	TRBD1	TRBV5-6	-	TGTGCCAGCAGTCCTGGGACAGGAAGCCTCTATGGCTACACCTTC	CASSPGTGSLYGYTF
TRBJ2-2	-	TRBV5-1	-	TGCGCCAGCAGCCGGGAGCGCACCGGGGAGCTGTTTTTT	CASSRERTGELFF
TRBJ1-1	-	TRBV15	few	TGTGCCACCAGACTGGACTGGAACACTGAAGCTTTCTTT	CATRLDWNTEAFF
TRBJ2-7	-	TRBV6-1	-	TGTGCCAGCAGTGAATTCCAAGGGTCGGGTCCCTACGAGCAGTACTTC	CASSEFQGSGPYEQYF
TRBJ2-7	-	TRBV19	-	TGTGCCAGTAGTATAGGCGGGGCGTCCTACGAGCAGTACTTC	CASSIGGASYEQYF
TRBJ2-3	TRBD2	TRBV12-5	-	TGTGCTAGTGGTCCTGGGACTAGCGGGGGAGCTGGCACAGATACGCAGTATTTT	CASGPGTSGGAGTDTQYF